One sample yielded the 31 T cell receptor beta chains listed below, sequenced in a study of tumor T cells in aggressive B-cell lymphoma. Data came from immunoSEQ multiplex PCR; TCRdb stores just in-frame clones and leaves some out. There are 5,500 to 7,500 clones in the sample; around 90% occur only once, and about 3% lies in the top ten. The specimen was tumor tissue. Every receptor here comes from an adult with diffuse large B cell lymphoma. Some clones in this sample may be carry-over from other donors' samples.

The rearrangement links TRBV9 to TRBJ2-5; D unresolved. The end of the DNA is better explained by TRBJ2-7, so the J call may be wrong. The CDR3 is 13 amino acids. Germline CDR1 and CDR2: SGDLS and YYNGEE. The CDR3 here is CASSVAEYYEQYF. CDR3 in DNA: TGTGCCAGCAGCGTAGCGGAGTACTACGAGCAGTACTTC.

The chain couples TRBV27 to TRBJ1-2; tentatively, D is TRBD1 (6 bases). The CDR3 loop spans 14 amino acids. Deletions cut 5 bases from V and 5 bases from J, with 15 bases between. Germline-derived CDR1 and CDR2 are MNHEY and SMNVEV (reference sequence). CDR3 in amino acids: CASSIGGPPYGYTF. The CDR3 nucleotides read TGTGCCAGCAGTATCGGGGGGCCTCCTTATGGCTACACCTTC.

The rearrangement joins TRBV6-5 to TRBJ1-2; D call uncertain. Germline V gene sequence: CDR1 MNHEY, CDR2 SVGAGI. This CDR3 is built from 15 residues. V lost 0 bases, J lost 2 bases, and 10 bases lay in between. The CDR3 DNA sequence: TGTGCCAGCAGTTACTCACGGCAGAGGAACTATGGCTACACCTTC. Its protein product is CASSYSRQRNYGYTF.

V is TRBV27 and J is TRBJ2-3, with no clear D. Trimming shortened V by 3 bases and J by 8 bases, and 15 bases separated the two germline ends. The V gene's germline CDR1 is MNHEY and CDR2 SMNVEV (reference sequence). CDR3 length: 14 amino acids. The CDR3 DNA reads as TGTGCCAGCAGTTTGAGTCTGATTTTTGGTACGCAGTATTTT. Protein: CASSLSLIFGTQYF.

The chain has TRBV27 and TRBJ2-3; 13 bases align to TRBD2. This CDR3 contains 16 residues. Germline V gives CDR1 MNHEY, CDR2 SMNVEV (reference sequence). With 5 bases clipped from V and 3 bases from J, the junction kept 5 bases outside the gene matches. The CDR3 is CASSPGTSGATDTQYF. The CDR3 region has the DNA TGTGCCAGCAGTCCCGGGACTAGCGGGGCTACAGATACGCAGTATTTT.

The chain is built from TRBV5-6 and TRBJ2-1, with 10 bases that match TRBD2. J gave up 2 bases and V 4 bases, and 3 bases lay outside the gene matches. The CDR3 totals 15 residues. Germline lookup yields CDR1 SGHDT and CDR2 YYEEEE. The CDR3 sequence: CASSKGTSAYNEQFF. The CDR3 coding sequence is TGTGCCAGCAGCAAGGGGACTAGCGCCTACAATGAGCAGTTCTTC.

The chain is built from TRBV27 and TRBJ2-5; 11 nucleotides line up with TRBD1. This CDR3 is 15 amino acids long. Germline V lookup: CDR1 MNHEY, CDR2 SMNVEV (reference sequence). Unmatched junction bases numbered 4, after V lost 2 bases and J lost 5 bases. Here the CDR3 reads CASSLGTGGSETQYF. In nucleotides, the CDR3 is TGTGCCAGCAGTTTAGGGACAGGGGGAAGTGAGACCCAGTACTTC.

The count of this clone is one. This rearrangement joins TRBV27 to TRBJ1-5, with 7 bases matching TRBD1. Germline trimming cut 3 bases from V and 3 bases from J; bases unmatched to any gene: 5. CDR1 and CDR2 (germline): MNHEY, SMNVEV (reference sequence). The CDR3 runs to 15 residues. The CDR3 DNA reads as TGTGCCAGCAGTTTTACAGGGGCCAACAATCAGCCCCAGCATTTT. Protein product: CASSFTGANNQPQHF.

This chain links TRBV12-5 with TRBJ2-3; TRBD2 matches 12 bases. Germline lookup yields CDR1 LGHNT and CDR2 FRNRAP. With 6 bases clipped from V and 0 bases from J, the junction kept 4 bases outside the gene matches. The length of the CDR3 is 16 residues. Here the CDR3 DNA reads TGTGCTAGTGGACGGGGGACTAGCGGGAGCACAGATACGCAGTATTTT. It specifies CASGRGTSGSTDTQYF.

In DNA form, the CDR3 reads TGCAGCGTTGAAGATCAGGCCAGGGGGCTGTTTTTT. Translation gives CSVEDQARGLFF. V gene TRBV29-1 combines with J gene TRBJ2-2; D possibly corresponds to TRBD1 (6 bases). The germline V and J ends were trimmed by 0 bases and 13 bases, with 12 bases remaining between them. Germline V gene data show CDR1 as SQVTM and CDR2 as ANQGSEA. There are 12 residues in the CDR3.

V gene TRBV5-4 combines with J gene TRBJ1-2; D not certain. The V and J ends lost 4 bases and 7 bases respectively, with 8 bases between them. The CDR3 spans 11 residues. Germline-derived CDR1 and CDR2 are SGHNT and YYREEE (reference sequence). CDR3 nucleotide sequence: TGTGCCAGCAGCGGTCAGTTTGGCTACACCTTC. Its translation is CASSGQFGYTF.

This clone was seen only a few times. The genes are TRBV6-5 and TRBJ1-5; D remains ambiguous. Trimming took off 11 bases at V and 1 base at J, with 12 bases between the two ends. Per the germline V gene, CDR1 is MNHEY and CDR2 is SVGAGI. This CDR3 has 13 amino acids. The CDR3: CAAAPSSNQPQHF. Written as DNA, the CDR3 is TGTGCCGCGGCCCCATCGAGCAATCAGCCCCAGCATTTT.

For this clone: The CDR3 does not end in the conserved phenylalanine or tryptophan, so this is likely a read error. The chain joins TRBV27 to TRBJ1-2, with D perhaps matching TRBD1 (5 bases). From germline, CDR1 is MNHEY and CDR2 SMNVEV (reference sequence). CDR3 length: 15 residues. V gave up 6 bases and J gave up 4 bases, with 18 bases separating them. The CDR3 sequence: CASSQQGPKIYGYTL. As DNA, the CDR3 is TGTGCCAGCAGCCAGCAGGGCCCTAAGATCTATGGCTACACCCTC.

The gene calls are TRBV2 and TRBJ1-1; D is unclear. The CDR3 runs 12 residues. Germline V gene lookup returns CDR1 SNHLY and CDR2 FYNNEI. V lost 3 bases to trimming and J lost 7 bases, with 9 bases between them. CDR3 loop: CASSDDRGEAFF. The CDR3 region has the DNA TGTGCCAGCAGTGATGATAGAGGTGAAGCTTTCTTT.

The rearrangement uses TRBV9 and TRBJ1-1; unclear D gene. The CDR3 extends over 14 amino acids. Germline V gene data show CDR1 as SGDLS and CDR2 as YYNGEE. Trimming cost V 0 bases and J 1 base, with 7 bases left between them. CDR3 loop: CASSVETGNTEAFF. The CDR3 coding sequence is TGTGCCAGCAGCGTAGAGACGGGGAACACTGAAGCTTTCTTT.

The chain recombines TRBV30 with TRBJ2-5; no firm D call. The end of the DNA aligns better with TRBJ2-7, so the J call may be wrong. Germline-derived CDR1 and CDR2 are GTSNPN and SVGIG (reference sequence). The CDR3 is made up of 17 amino acids. The CDR3 DNA sequence: TGTGCCTGGAGTGTAAGTAGAATCAGCGCAGCCTTCTACGAGCAGTACTTC. Translation: CAWSVSRISAAFYEQYF.

CDR3 nucleotides: TGCGCCAGCAGCCTACTTTCAGGCGGGGATGAAGCTTTCTTT. Protein: CASSLLSGGDEAFF. V and J are TRBV5-1 and TRBJ1-1; D unresolved. The CDR3 loop spans 14 amino acids. Trimming stripped 4 bases from V and 7 bases from J, with 17 bases between. From germline, CDR1 is SGHRS and CDR2 YFSETQ.

The rearrangement uses TRBV19 and TRBJ2-4, with 7 bases lining up with TRBD1. V was pared by 4 bases and J by 0 bases, with 12 bases of the junction left unmatched. The CDR3 is 18 amino acids. CDR1 and CDR2 (germline): LNHDA, SQIVND (reference sequence). CDR3 loop: CASSKWAPGTVAKNIQYF. For the CDR3, the DNA is TGTGCCAGTAGTAAGTGGGCCCCCGGGACAGTAGCCAAAAACATTCAGTACTTC.

This chain joins TRBV15 and TRBJ1-2; D might be TRBD1 (5 bases). Germline V lookup: CDR1 LNHNV, CDR2 YYDKDF (reference sequence). The V end was cut by 9 bases, the J end by 6 bases, with 17 bases between. This CDR3 spans 13 amino acids. For the CDR3, the DNA is TGTGCCACGCGGGAGGGGTCTCGGGATGGCTACACCTTC. Translated: CATREGSRDGYTF.

The chain uses TRBV11-2 and TRBJ1-1, with 7 bases aligning to TRBD1. V gave up 2 bases and J gave up 9 bases; unmatched junction bases: 6. This CDR3 has 13 amino acids. From germline, CDR1 is SGHAT and CDR2 FQNNGV. The CDR3: CASSLTPDRKAFF. The CDR3 DNA sequence: TGTGCCAGCAGCTTAACTCCGGACAGGAAAGCTTTCTTT.

V and J are TRBV5-1 and TRBJ2-1, with D possibly TRBD1 on 5 matching bases. The CDR3 extends over 14 amino acids. Trimming pared 4 bases from V and 4 bases from J, leaving 12 bases between. The V gene's germline CDR1 is SGHRS and CDR2 YFSETQ. The CDR3 is CASSPEDTYNEQFF. The CDR3 coding sequence is TGCGCCAGCAGCCCAGAGGACACTTACAATGAGCAGTTCTTC.

The chain is built from TRBV18 and TRBJ2-3; no definite D call. CDR3 length equals 17 residues. Between the trimmed V and J ends, which lost 3 bases and 3 bases, there was a span of 19 bases. CDR1 and CDR2 from the germline V gene are KGHSH and LQKENI. The CDR3 DNA reads as TGTGCCAGCTCACCTCAACTAACGAGCATTCCGACAGATACGCAGTATTTT. This encodes CASSPQLTSIPTDTQYF.

The genes are TRBV27 and TRBJ1-1, with unresolved D. Trimming removed 2 bases at V and 3 bases at J, with 7 bases between. CDR1 is MNHEY and CDR2 is SMNVEV in the germline V gene (reference sequence). CDR3 length: 13 residues. CDR3 loop: CASSLGPYTEAFF. The CDR3 bases are TGTGCCAGCAGTTTAGGGCCTTACACTGAAGCTTTCTTT.

The CDR3 region is CAISERTEDTQYF. CDR3 bases: TGTGCCATCAGTGAGAGGACTGAAGATACGCAGTATTTT. V gene TRBV10-3 combines with J gene TRBJ2-3; possibly TRBD2 for D (5 bases). Germline V gives CDR1 ENHRY, CDR2 SYGVKD. CDR3 size: 13 residues. V lost 2 bases and J lost 5, with 8 bases in between.

The V gene is TRBV27, the J gene TRBJ2-1, with 8 bases matching TRBD2. The CDR3 extends over 14 amino acids. Germline V gene sequence: CDR1 MNHEY, CDR2 SMNVEV (reference sequence). J lost 6 bases, V lost 3 bases, and 4 bases had no gene match. DNA of the CDR3: TGTGCCAGCAGTTTCAGCGGGAGCTCCAATGAGCAGTTCTTC. Residues: CASSFSGSSNEQFF.

V gene TRBV2 combines with J gene TRBJ2-7, with TRBD2 identical over 8 bases. V lost 4 bases, J lost 3 bases, and 8 bases stayed unmatched. This CDR3 spans 15 amino acids. Germline CDR1 and CDR2: SNHLY and FYNNEI. CDR3: CASSGKERGSYEQYF. Here the CDR3 DNA reads TGTGCCAGCAGTGGGAAGGAGCGGGGGAGCTACGAGCAGTACTTC.

The rearrangement links TRBV7-9 to TRBJ2-1; 13 bases agree with TRBD2. V lost 6 bases and J lost 7; bases outside the gene matches: 12. CDR1 is SEHNR, CDR2 FQNEAQ, per germline (reference sequence). The CDR3 runs to 17 residues. CDR3 in DNA: TGTGCCAGCAGGACTACCCTCGGACTAGCGGGAGTAAATGAGCAGTTCTTC. Its protein product is CASRTTLGLAGVNEQFF.

The chain recombines TRBV29-1 with TRBJ2-2; tentative D call: TRBD2 (6 bases). The germline V gene encodes CDR1 SQVTM and CDR2 ANQGSEA. The CDR3 runs 14 residues. The ends were cut back, 6 bases at V and 7 bases at J, with 18 bases in the middle. The chain's CDR3 is CSVDPGRSSGELFF. The CDR3 DNA follows: TGCAGCGTGGACCCAGGGAGGAGTAGCGGGGAGCTGTTTTTT.

The chain employs TRBV4-3 and TRBJ2-5; 15 nucleotides agree with TRBD2. Germline V lookup: CDR1 LGHNA, CDR2 YSLEER. The CDR3 length is 17 residues. The V gene end was trimmed by 4 bases and the J gene end by 1 base; junction bases not matched to a gene: 4. CDR3 coding DNA: TGCGCCAGCAGCCTCGGACTAGCGGGAGGGCTCCAAGAGACCCAGTACTTC. Translating it yields CASSLGLAGGLQETQYF.

The chain uses TRBV19 and TRBJ2-3, with unresolved D. The CDR3 extends over 14 amino acids. Germline-derived CDR1 and CDR2 are LNHDA and SQIVND (reference sequence). Trimming left V 4 bases short and J 4 bases short, with 12 bases between. CDR3 residues: CASSRNLESDTQYF. CDR3 nucleotide sequence: TGTGCCAGTAGTAGAAACCTAGAATCAGATACGCAGTATTTT.

The J gene is TRBJ2-7, the V gene TRBV30; maybe TRBD2 (7 bases). CDR3 length: 14 amino acids. Germline CDR1 and CDR2: GTSNPN and SVGIG (reference sequence). V was cut by 0 bases and J by 7 bases, with 16 bases left in between. The chain's CDR3 is CAWSVRGGAYEQYF. DNA of the CDR3: TGTGCCTGGAGTGTACGCGGGGGCGCGTATGAGCAGTACTTC. The complete variable domain, with remaining parts taken from reference TRBV30 and TRBJ2-7, reads SQTIHQWPATLVQPVGSPLSLECTVEGTSNPNLYWYRQAAGRGLQLLFYSVGIGQISSEVPQNLSASRPQDRQFILSSKKLLLSDSGFYLCAWSVRGGAYEQYFGPGTRLTVT.